The T cell receptor beta chain described here comes from a study of regulatory T cells in long-lasting Graves disease. The overall study: Antithyroid drugs had been taken by newly diagnosed Graves' patients for under 3 months. Study-level points and caveats: Among the persistent patients, some 2,900 public clonotypes were shared, more than the roughly 990 shared among new patients.

Time point given: newly diagnosed GD, antithyroid drugs for less than 3 months. The TCR library was made from RNA that had been extracted from PBMCs in TRIzol. Each patient gave approximately 9.2 milliliters of EDTA-anticoagulated peripheral blood. To make TCR beta libraries, researchers used iRepertoire HTBI primers and Arm-PCR of CDR3 regions. MiXCR was run by TCRdb on the multiplex PCR reads, yielding one entry per CDR3 protein. Of some 320,000 distinct CDR3 sequences in the sample, under 20% were seen once. In its sample, this clonotype was seen many times. Its target is unknown. This specimen consisted of peripheral blood mononuclear cells (PBMCs), obtained at new diagnosis, from a patient treated with antithyroid drugs. This TCR was recovered from a female donor with Graves disease.

The DNA of the CDR3 is TGTGCCAGCAGCCTCTGGGCCTCTCGGGGGCGGGAAGAGACCCAGTACTTC. Translation gives CASSLWASRGREETQYF. The V and J genes are TRBV27 and TRBJ2-5, with D tentatively TRBD1 or TRBD2 (6 bases each). The germline V gene has CDR1 MNHEY and CDR2 SMNVEV (reference sequence). V was pared by 6 bases and J by 3 bases, with 23 bases between. The CDR3 sequence is 17 residues long.